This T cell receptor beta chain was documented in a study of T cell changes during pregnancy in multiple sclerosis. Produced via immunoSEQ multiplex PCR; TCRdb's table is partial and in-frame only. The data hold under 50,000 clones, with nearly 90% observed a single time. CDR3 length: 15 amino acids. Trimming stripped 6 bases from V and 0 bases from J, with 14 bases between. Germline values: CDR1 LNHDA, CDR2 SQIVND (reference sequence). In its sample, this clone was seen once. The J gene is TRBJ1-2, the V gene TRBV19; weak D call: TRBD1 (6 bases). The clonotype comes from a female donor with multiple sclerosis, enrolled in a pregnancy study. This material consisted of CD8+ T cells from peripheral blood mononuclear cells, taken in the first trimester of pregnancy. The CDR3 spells CASRPGTLTNYGYTF. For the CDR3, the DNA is TGTGCCAGTAGACCCGGGACACTTACTAACTATGGCTACACCTTC. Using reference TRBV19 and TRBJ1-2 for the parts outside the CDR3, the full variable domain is DGGITQSPKYLFRKEGQNVTLSCEQNLNHDAMYWYRQDPGQGLRLIYYSQIVNDFQKGDIAEGYSVSREKKESFPLTVTSAQKNPTAFYLCASRPGTLTNYGYTFGSGTRLTVV.